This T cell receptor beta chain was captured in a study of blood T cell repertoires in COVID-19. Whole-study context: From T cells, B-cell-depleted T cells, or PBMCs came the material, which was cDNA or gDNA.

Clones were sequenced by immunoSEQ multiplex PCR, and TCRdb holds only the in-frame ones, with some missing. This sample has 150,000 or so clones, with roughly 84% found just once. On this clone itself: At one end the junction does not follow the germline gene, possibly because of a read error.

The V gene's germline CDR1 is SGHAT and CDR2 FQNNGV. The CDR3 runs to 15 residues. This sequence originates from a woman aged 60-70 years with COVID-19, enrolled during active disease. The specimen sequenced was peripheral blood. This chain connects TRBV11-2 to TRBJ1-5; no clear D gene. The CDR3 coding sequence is TGTGCCAGCAGCTTAGAGATTAATAGCAATCAGTCCCAGCATTTT. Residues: CASSLEINSNQSQHF.